Listed below are T cell receptor beta chains from one sample, sequenced in a study of blood T cells in healthy people across ages. TCRdb called the 5' RACE reads again in MiXCR, with one record for every CDR3 protein. The sample includes 1.2 million to 1.5 million distinct CDR3 sequences, approximately 60% of them seen just once. The source material was blood. These receptors all come from a man between 18 and 35 years old in good health. The CDR3 runs from the conserved cysteine through the conserved F or W. A D gene is named only where the DNA matches it firmly. Clone size is given for some rows only: seen once, a few or many times, or a class if the clone is expanded.

J gene | clone size | V gene | D gene | CDR3 DNA | CDR3 protein
TRBJ2-1 | NA | TRBV14 | NA | TGTGCCAGCAGCCTGGACTGGTGGGATGAGCAGTTCTTC | CASSLDWWDEQFF
TRBJ2-1 | few | TRBV29-1 | TRBD1 | TGCAGCGTTGCTGAGACAGGGGGCTACAATGAGCAGTTCTTC | CSVAETGGYNEQFF
TRBJ2-1 | NA | TRBV20-1 | TRBD2 | TGCAGTGCTAGAGACTTGAGGACTAGCGGGGTCGACGAGCAGTTCTTC | CSARDLRTSGVDEQFF
TRBJ2-3 | NA | TRBV5-5 | NA | TGTGCCAGCAGCGCCGGGCCGGGGGATACGCAGTATTTT | CASSAGPGDTQYF
TRBJ1-1 | few | TRBV7-2 | NA | TGTGCCAGCAGCCTCCTTGGGCAGGGCAGGACTGAAGCTTTCTTT | CASSLLGQGRTEAFF
TRBJ1-5 | NA | TRBV20-1 | TRBD1 | TGCAGTGCCCTGGGACAGCACAATCAGCCCCAGCATTTT | CSALGQHNQPQHF
TRBJ2-6 | NA | TRBV10-3 | NA | TGTGCCATCAGTGATTCGGGACTCTCTGGGGCCAACGTCCTGACTTTC | CAISDSGLSGANVLTF
TRBJ1-1 | NA | TRBV20-1 | NA | TGCAGTGCCGGACCCGCTAAACTTAACACTGAAGCTTTCTTT | CSAGPAKLNTEAFF
TRBJ1-1 | NA | TRBV6-2/TRBV6-3 | TRBD1 | TGTGCCAGCAGGGCATCCTCCGGGACAGGGTATGGTTCCCCAGAAGCTTTCTTT | CASRASSGTGYGSPEAFF
TRBJ2-3 | NA | TRBV6-1 | NA | TGTGCCAGCAGCGCCGTCGGGGCCACCACAGATACGCAGTATTTT | CASSAVGATTDTQYF
TRBJ1-3 | NA | TRBV25-1 | NA | TGTGCCAGCAGTCGGACACCCGGAAACACCATATATTTT | CASSRTPGNTIYF
TRBJ2-3 | NA | TRBV5-1 | TRBD1 | TGCGCCAGCGGGACAGGGGAAAGTGTTCGGGATACGCAGTATTTT | CASGTGESVRDTQYF
TRBJ1-1 | NA | TRBV29-1 | NA | TGCAGCGTTGAGCTCTCCGGGGAGCTCCCTCGGGCAGCTTTCTTT | CSVELSGELPRAAFF
TRBJ2-7 | NA | TRBV12-3/TRBV12-4 | NA | TGTGCCAGCAGCTCCGCCGCCCTCGAGCAGTACTTC | CASSSAALEQYF
TRBJ2-5 | few | TRBV12-3/TRBV12-4 | TRBD2 | TGTGCCAGCAGTCCCGGCGGGAGGATGGGAGAGACCCAGTACTTC | CASSPGGRMGETQYF
TRBJ1-1 | NA | TRBV3-1 | NA | TGTGCCAGCAGCCGAACAGAGGGCACTGAAGCTTTCTTT | CASSRTEGTEAFF
TRBJ2-1 | NA | TRBV29-1 | TRBD2 | TGCAGCGTTGAAGATTTCGGGACTAGCGGGAGGCCTGAGCAGTTCTTC | CSVEDFGTSGRPEQFF
TRBJ2-3 | few | TRBV20-1 | TRBD2 | TGCAGTGCTAGAGATTTAGCGGGGAGCACAGATACGCAGTATTTT | CSARDLAGSTDTQYF
TRBJ1-2 | NA | TRBV10-3 | NA | TGTGCCATCAGTGAGTCACGGGACTCCTATGGCTACACCTTC | CAISESRDSYGYTF
TRBJ2-1 | NA | TRBV3-1 | TRBD2 | TGTGCCAGCAGCCAAGTGGCTAGCGGGAGGATTAATGAGCAGTTCTTC | CASSQVASGRINEQFF
TRBJ1-6 | NA | TRBV12-3/TRBV12-4 | NA | TGTGCCAGCAGTCTAACCCAGCGGACAGCAGGCAATTCACCCCTCCACTTT | CASSLTQRTAGNSPLHF
TRBJ2-1 | NA | TRBV20-1 | TRBD2 | TGCAGTGCTAGAAGCCGGACTAGCGGGAGTTATAGTGAGCAGTTCTTC | CSARSRTSGSYSEQFF
TRBJ1-5 | NA | TRBV7-2 | NA | TGTGCCAGCGCCGCAAGTCCGGTAGGCAATCAGCCCCAGCATTTT | CASAASPVGNQPQHF
TRBJ1-6 | once | TRBV7-2 | NA | TGTGCCAGCAGCTTAGATTTCGGTCTCACACCCCTCCACTTT | CASSLDFGLTPLHF
TRBJ2-7 | NA | TRBV20-1 | TRBD1 | TGCAGTGCTAGGGGACAGGGTTGGGAGCAGTACTTC | CSARGQGWEQYF
TRBJ2-7 | few | TRBV10-3 | TRBD1 | TGTGCCATCAGCGGACAGGGGGGTTCCAACGAGCAGTACTTC | CAISGQGGSNEQYF
TRBJ2-3 | NA | TRBV6-1 | TRBD2 | TGTGCCAGCAGTCCAAGCCTAGCGGGGGGGCGGGGCACAGATACGCAGTATTTT | CASSPSLAGGRGTDTQYF
TRBJ2-6 | NA | TRBV27 | NA | TGTGCCAGCAACCAACTCTCTGGGGCCAACGTCCTGACTTTC | CASNQLSGANVLTF
TRBJ2-1 | NA | TRBV18 | NA | TGTGCCAGTTCACCACGGGACACAATCTCCTACAATGAGCAGTTCTTC | CASSPRDTISYNEQFF
TRBJ1-4 | NA | TRBV25-1 | TRBD1 | TGTGACAGCAGTGCATTACAGGGGGCAACTAATGAAAAACTGTTTTTT | CDSSALQGATNEKLFF
TRBJ1-1 | few | TRBV2 | NA | TGTGCCAGCAGTGTAACTGAAGCTTTCTTT | CASSVTEAFF
TRBJ2-4 | NA | TRBV28 | NA | TGTGCCAGCATACCCGCGGGTAGAGACATTCAGTACTTC | CASIPAGRDIQYF
TRBJ2-5 | NA | TRBV10-2 | NA | TGCGCCAGCAGCCCCAGGCTAGTAGAGACCCAGTACTTC | CASSPRLVETQYF
TRBJ2-1 | NA | TRBV6-5 | TRBD2 | TGTGCCAGCAGTTACGACCCTAGCGGGAGTGTCTACAATGAGCAGTTCTTC | CASSYDPSGSVYNEQFF
TRBJ1-5 | few | TRBV29-1 | NA | TGCAGCGTTGGGGGCAGCAATCAGCCCCAGCATTTT | CSVGGSNQPQHF
TRBJ1-1 | NA | TRBV18 | NA | TGTGCCAGCTCACCAGGAGCGGCCATGAACACTGAAGCTTTCTTT | CASSPGAAMNTEAFF
TRBJ2-5 | few | TRBV27 | NA | TGTGCCAGCAGTTTCCGAACAGGGTACCAAGAGACCCAGTACTTC | CASSFRTGYQETQYF
TRBJ2-5 | few | TRBV20-1 | NA | TGCAGTGCTAGTCTCCAGGGAGAGACCCAGTACTTC | CSASLQGETQYF
TRBJ2-6 | NA | TRBV6-2/TRBV6-3 | TRBD1 | TGTGCCACCACCACTGACAGGGGAAGATCTGGGGCCAACGTCCTGACTTTC | CATTTDRGRSGANVLTF
TRBJ1-5 | few | TRBV27 | TRBD1 | TGTGCCAGCAGTCCAGGGGGCATGTACCAGCCCCAGCATTTT | CASSPGGMYQPQHF
TRBJ1-1 | NA | TRBV9 | NA | TGTGCCAGCAGCGTAGTACAGAACTCGAACACTGAAGCTTTCTTT | CASSVVQNSNTEAFF
TRBJ1-1 | NA | TRBV4-1 | TRBD1 | TGCGCCAGCAGCCAATACCAGGGGGCAGGAGAGACTGAAGCTTTCTTT | CASSQYQGAGETEAFF
TRBJ2-7 | few | TRBV20-1 | NA | TGCAGTGCTAGAGTCAGGGGTGGCGAGCAGTACTTC | CSARVRGGEQYF
TRBJ2-5 | many | TRBV6-5 | NA | TGTGCCAGCAGTTATGGGCAGGGTGGCAATGAGCAGTACTTC | CASSYGQGGNEQYF
TRBJ2-1 | few | TRBV19 | TRBD1 | TGTGCCAGTACCCATATGGCGAGCCGGGACAGCAATGAGCAGTTCTTC | CASTHMASRDSNEQFF
TRBJ2-1 | NA | TRBV6-1 | NA | TGTGCCAGCAGTGAAGGGGTGAGGGGGAATGAGCAGTTCTTC | CASSEGVRGNEQFF
TRBJ2-1 | NA | TRBV27 | TRBD2 | TGTGCCAGCAGTATACTAGCGGGAGGCCTTAACAATGAGCAGTTCTTC | CASSILAGGLNNEQFF
TRBJ2-7 | NA | TRBV20-1 | TRBD2 | TGCAGTGCTGACCATAGCGGGAGGTCCTACGAGCTGTACTTC | CSADHSGRSYELYF
TRBJ2-7 | few | TRBV4-3 | NA | TGCGCCAGCAGCCACCTAGGACGGTCCTACGAGCAGTACTTC | CASSHLGRSYEQYF
TRBJ2-7 | NA | TRBV20-1 | NA | TGCAGTGCTAGAGATCGTGGACCCATACCCTGCGAGCAGTACTTC | CSARDRGPIPCEQYF
TRBJ2-5 | NA | TRBV25-1 | NA | TGTGCCAGCAGTGAAACCTTTGGGCTAGCTAAAGAGACCCAGTACTTC | CASSETFGLAKETQYF
TRBJ2-7 | NA | TRBV7-9 | TRBD1 | TGTGCCAGCACCGATGGACCGGGACAGGGCTACGAGCAGTACTTC | CASTDGPGQGYEQYF
TRBJ2-3 | NA | TRBV6-5 | NA | TGTGCCAGCAGCGCCGCGGACGGCGCTAGCACAGATACGCAGTATTTT | CASSAADGASTDTQYF
TRBJ2-7 | NA | TRBV15 | TRBD1 | TGTGCCACCAGCAGAACTCCCGGGACAGGGGATGACGAGCAGTACTTC | CATSRTPGTGDDEQYF
TRBJ2-2 | NA | TRBV5-1 | TRBD1 | TGCGCCAGCAGCTTGGCCGGGACAGGTCCAGGCGGGGAGCTGTTTTTT | CASSLAGTGPGGELFF
TRBJ2-5 | NA | TRBV5-4 | NA | TGTGCCAGCAGCCCAGACCCGCCAGGGACCCAGTACTTC | CASSPDPPGTQYF
TRBJ2-6 | NA | TRBV27 | NA | TGTGCCAGCAGTTTAAGCGTCAGTCGATCTGGGGCCAACGTCCTGACTTTC | CASSLSVSRSGANVLTF
TRBJ2-1 | NA | TRBV6-1 | NA | TGTGCCAGCAGAGGACGACCCACGGGGTGGGATGAGCAGTTCTTC | CASRGRPTGWDEQFF
TRBJ2-1 | NA | TRBV14 | NA | TGTGCCAGCAGCCCCCGACTATACAATGAGCAGTTCTTC | CASSPRLYNEQFF